This T cell receptor (beta chain) originates from a study of blood T cell repertoires in COVID-19. About the research overall: The United States, Italy and Spain supplied acute and convalescent COVID-19 samples. PBMCs, B-cell-depleted T cells, or T cells provided the cDNA or gDNA that made up the material.

In the authors' methods: Nucleated cell counts were estimated from reference gene primer amplification. Produced via immunoSEQ multiplex PCR; TCRdb's table is partial and in-frame only. The V and J calls and clone size are taken from that table; D and trimming were inferred from the DNA. Of fewer than 150,000 clones listed, around 82% are singletons. Germline-derived CDR1 and CDR2 are MNHEY and SMNVEV (reference sequence). The V end was cut by 6 bases, the J end by 5 bases, with 8 bases between. CDR3 size: 11 residues. V usage is TRBV27 and J usage is TRBJ2-7, with D hard to call. Sample: peripheral blood. The receptor comes from a human donor in a cohort sampled during active COVID-19. The CDR3 sequence: CASRSLHEQYF. The CDR3 nucleotides read TGTGCCAGCAGGAGCCTACACGAGCAGTACTTC.